The 32 T cell receptor beta chains reported below all come from one sample, sequenced in a study of blood T cell repertoires in COVID-19. Using immunoSEQ multiplex PCR, the repertoire was profiled, and TCRdb retains in-frame clones only, with some absent. Of around 170,000 clones listed, approximately 78% were seen once; the top ten hold about an eighth. Sequenced: peripheral blood. These receptors were taken from an elderly woman with COVID-19, enrolled during active disease.

This chain links TRBV30 with TRBJ2-5; TRBD2 matches at 11 bases. V gave up 2 bases and J gave up 0 bases; unmatched junction bases: 2. The CDR3 consists of 15 residues. Germline V gene data show CDR1 as GTSNPN and CDR2 as SVGIG (reference sequence). CDR3 in amino acids: CAWSSSGGHQETQYF. The CDR3 DNA is TGTGCCTGGAGTTCTAGCGGGGGGCACCAAGAGACCCAGTACTTC.

The chain employs TRBV19 and TRBJ1-2, with D perhaps matching TRBD1 (5 bases). Germline-derived CDR1 and CDR2 are LNHDA and SQIVND (reference sequence). V dropped 6 bases and J dropped 7 bases, with 12 bases sitting between them. There are 12 residues in the CDR3. CDR3 bases: TGTGCCAGTAGCCCCGGCGGGGGTGGCTACACCTTC. Its protein product is CASSPGGGGYTF.

This clone has just one count. The gene calls are TRBV14 and TRBJ1-1; 10 bases fit TRBD1. The trim removed 0 bases at V and 6 bases at J, leaving 13 bases unmatched. The CDR3 loop spans 18 amino acids. The germline V gene encodes CDR1 SGHDN and CDR2 FVKESK. CDR3 sequence reads: CASSQEGTGVILRAEAFF. In DNA form, the CDR3 reads TGTGCCAGCAGCCAAGAGGGGACAGGGGTGATACTAAGGGCTGAAGCTTTCTTT.

CDR3 bases: TGTGCCAGCACCTTGGGACTAGCGGGAGAGGCCGGGGAGCTGTTTTTT. Amino acids: CASTLGLAGEAGELFF. The chain has TRBV28 and TRBJ2-2; 14 bases map to TRBD2. Per the germline V gene, CDR1 is MDHEN and CDR2 is SYDVKM. This CDR3 has 16 residues. V trimming: 7 bases; J trimming: 6 bases; junction bases outside the gene matches: 7. The whole variable domain, filled in from reference TRBV28 and TRBJ2-2, reads DVKVTQSSRYLVKRTGEKVFLECVQDMDHENMFWYRQDPGLGLRLIYFSYDVKMKEKGDIPEGYSVSREKKERFSLILESASTNQTSMYLCASTLGLAGEAGELFFGEGSRLTVL.

The chain uses TRBV27 and TRBJ1-2, with a tentative D call TRBD1 (5 bases). This CDR3 is 15 amino acids long. The V end was cut by 5 bases, the J end by 13 bases, with 26 bases between. Germline V CDR1 and CDR2: MNHEY, SMNVEV (reference sequence). CDR3 DNA sequence: TGTGCCAGCAGTCCCGGCGCGGGGGGAGCGGAGAAACGCACCTTC. Amino acids: CASSPGAGGAEKRTF.

The J gene is TRBJ1-2, the V gene TRBV27; 10 bases agree with TRBD1. J gave up 6 bases and V 3 bases, and 4 bases lay outside the gene matches. CDR1 is MNHEY and CDR2 is SMNVEV in the germline V gene (reference sequence). The CDR3 runs 14 residues. The chain's CDR3 is CASSLDRGSHGYTF. Written as DNA, the CDR3 is TGTGCCAGCAGTTTGGACAGGGGGAGCCATGGCTACACCTTC.

The chain links TRBV27 to TRBJ2-2, with TRBD1 matching over 11 bases. The V and J ends lost 5 bases and 5 bases, in that order; junction bases with no gene match: 13. The length of the CDR3 is 18 residues. The germline V gene has CDR1 MNHEY and CDR2 SMNVEV (reference sequence). CDR3 loop: CASSLRGQGALGTGELFF. CDR3 DNA: TGTGCCAGCAGTCTAAGAGGACAGGGGGCTCTAGGGACCGGGGAGCTGTTTTTT.

This clone came up once. The chain uses TRBV19 and TRBJ1-1; 8 nucleotides match TRBD1. This CDR3 has 12 residues. The germline V gene has CDR1 LNHDA and CDR2 SQIVND (reference sequence). J lost 7 bases, V lost 7 bases, and 5 bases had no gene match. The CDR3 coding sequence is TGTGCCAGTAAACAGGGGGTTGGTGAAGCTTTCTTT. Translated: CASKQGVGEAFF.

This clone appeared a single time. This chain links TRBV5-1 with TRBJ2-2; no clear D gene. V was pared by 0 bases and J by 1 base, with 4 bases between. The germline gives CDR1 SGHRS, CDR2 YFSETQ. The CDR3 consists of 14 residues. The CDR3 sequence: CASSLGQNTGELFF. Written as DNA, the CDR3 is TGCGCCAGCAGCTTGGGACAGAACACCGGGGAGCTGTTTTTT.

The chain carries TRBV12-3 or TRBV12-4 and TRBJ1-4; D remains ambiguous. This CDR3 has 13 amino acids. V shed 11 bases and J shed 8 bases, with 18 bases lying between them. In DNA, the CDR3 is TGTGCCGGCTCTCGAGGCCCCCGGGAAAAACTGTTTTTT. Translating it yields CAGSRGPREKLFF.

The V call is TRBV7-2, the J call TRBJ1-3; D is possibly TRBD1 (5 bases). The ends were cut back, 2 bases at V and 4 bases at J, with 15 bases in the middle. The CDR3 is 16 residues long. Germline V gene lookup returns CDR1 SGHTA and CDR2 FQGNSA. CDR3 in amino acids: CASSLRSGNIGNTIYF. The CDR3 region has the DNA TGTGCCAGCAGCTTACGCTCAGGGAATATCGGAAACACCATATATTTT.

The chain is built from TRBV30 and TRBJ1-1; D perhaps matches TRBD1 (5 bases). CDR1 is GTSNPN, CDR2 SVGIG, per germline (reference sequence). The V end was cut by 0 bases, the J end by 0 bases, with 11 bases between. The CDR3 is 15 residues long. CDR3 residues: CAWSVRQFMNTEAFF. The CDR3, as DNA: TGTGCCTGGAGTGTTCGACAGTTCATGAACACTGAAGCTTTCTTT. Full variable domain (outside the CDR3, taken from reference TRBV30 and TRBJ1-1): SQTIHQWPATLVQPVGSPLSLECTVEGTSNPNLYWYRQAAGRGLQLLFYSVGIGQISSEVPQNLSASRPQDRQFILSSKKLLLSDSGFYLCAWSVRQFMNTEAFFGQGTRLTVV.

V gene TRBV5-4 combines with J gene TRBJ2-1, with D possibly TRBD2 on 7 matching bases. CDR3 size: 15 residues. Per germline, CDR1 SGHNT and CDR2 YYREEE (reference sequence). Trimming pared 4 bases from V and 0 bases from J, leaving 11 bases between. The chain's CDR3 is CASSGGGGSYNEQFF. Written as DNA, the CDR3 is TGTGCCAGCAGCGGGGGCGGGGGCTCCTACAATGAGCAGTTCTTC.

The V and J genes are TRBV28 and TRBJ1-1; 9 positions match TRBD1. The V segment lost 6 bases and the J segment 1 base; nucleotides outside the gene matches: 6. Germline CDR1 and CDR2: MDHEN and SYDVKM. CDR3 length: 15 amino acids. Here the CDR3 DNA reads TGTGCCAGCAGCTCCGAGGGACAGGGGAACACTGAAGCTTTCTTT. It encodes CASSSEGQGNTEAFF.

This rearrangement joins TRBV19 to TRBJ2-5; 13 bases match TRBD2. The germline V gene encodes CDR1 LNHDA and CDR2 SQIVND (reference sequence). CDR3 length: 17 amino acids. V was pared by 1 base and J by 2 bases, with 4 bases of the junction left unmatched. This chain's CDR3 is CASSIAGTSGTQETQYF. CDR3 coding DNA: TGTGCCAGTAGTATAGCGGGGACTAGCGGGACGCAAGAGACCCAGTACTTC.

The chain links TRBV5-6 to TRBJ1-2, with 7 bases that match TRBD1. This CDR3 spans 15 amino acids. CDR1 is SGHDT and CDR2 is YYEEEE in the germline V gene. The junction had 6 bases not matched to a gene; V was cut back by 2 bases and J by 2 bases. The CDR3 protein is CASSFLEGANYGYTF. The CDR3 nucleotides are TGTGCCAGCAGCTTCCTTGAGGGGGCGAACTATGGCTACACCTTC.

The chain joins TRBV9 to TRBJ2-7, with unresolved D. V dropped 0 bases and J dropped 2 bases, with 9 bases sitting between them. Germline V gene lookup returns CDR1 SGDLS and CDR2 YYNGEE. This CDR3 comprises 14 residues. CDR3: CASSVVPETYEQYF. The DNA of the CDR3 is TGTGCCAGCAGCGTAGTACCAGAAACCTACGAGCAGTACTTC.

The V and J genes are TRBV27 and TRBJ2-4, with TRBD1 matching 8 bases. This CDR3 is 18 amino acids long. In germline, CDR1 is MNHEY, CDR2 SMNVEV (reference sequence). With 6 bases clipped from V and 0 bases from J, the junction kept 13 bases outside the gene matches. The CDR3 spells CASSQKFNRGIAKNIQYF. CDR3 coding DNA: TGTGCCAGCAGCCAGAAATTCAACAGGGGGATAGCCAAAAACATTCAGTACTTC.

V gene TRBV3-1 (or the pseudogene TRBV3-2) combines with J gene TRBJ2-1, with D tentatively TRBD2 (6 bases). The CDR3 extends over 17 amino acids. V gave up 0 bases and J gave up 8 bases, with 20 bases separating them. In germline, CDR1 is LGHDT, CDR2 YNNKEL (reference sequence). The CDR3 loop is CASSQDPSGGILDEQFF. Here the CDR3 DNA reads TGTGCCAGCAGCCAAGATCCTTCCGGCGGGATTCTGGATGAGCAGTTCTTC.

This clone showed up many times. The chain couples TRBV6-2 or TRBV6-3 to TRBJ1-6; no clear D. The V gene lost 3 bases and the J gene lost 7 bases, with 7 bases spanning the gap. Per germline, CDR1 MNHEY and CDR2 SVGEGT. The CDR3 length is 13 residues. CDR3 nucleotide sequence: TGTGCCAGCAGTTATGAACAGAATTCACCCCTCCACTTT. This gives the protein CASSYEQNSPLHF.

The rearrangement links TRBV28 to TRBJ1-5; D gene ambiguous. This CDR3 contains 13 residues. The V and J ends lost 3 bases and 3 bases respectively, with 6 bases between them. Germline CDR1 reads MDHEN; CDR2 reads SYDVKM. CDR3 bases: TGTGCCAGCAGTTTTACTCCCAATCAGCCCCAGCATTTT. Encoded protein: CASSFTPNQPQHF.

This chain uses TRBV7-8 with TRBJ1-1; weak D call: TRBD1 (6 bases). CDR3 length equals 17 residues. V was cut by 1 base and J by 1 base, with 16 bases left in between. Germline V lookup: CDR1 SGHVS, CDR2 FQNEAQ. The CDR3 DNA reads as TGTGCCAGCAGCTTAGAGACACAGGGATGGGGGAACACTGAAGCTTTCTTT. Translating gives CASSLETQGWGNTEAFF.

The V gene is TRBV19, the J gene TRBJ2-7; tentative D call: TRBD1 (7 bases). The CDR3 sequence is 15 residues long. V lost 3 bases, J lost 2 bases, and 14 bases lay in between. Germline lookup yields CDR1 LNHDA and CDR2 SQIVND (reference sequence). This CDR3 is CASSILRGAPYEQYF. CDR3 DNA sequence: TGTGCCAGTAGTATCCTCAGGGGGGCTCCCTACGAGCAGTACTTC. Looking up the rest from reference TRBV19 and TRBJ2-7 gives the full variable domain: DGGITQSPKYLFRKEGQNVTLSCEQNLNHDAMYWYRQDPGQGLRLIYYSQIVNDFQKGDIAEGYSVSREKKESFPLTVTSAQKNPTAFYLCASSILRGAPYEQYFGPGTRLTVT.

The gene calls are TRBV5-1 and TRBJ2-1, with TRBD2 matching 11 bases. J was trimmed by 4 bases and V by 4 bases; bases with no gene match: 10. There are 17 residues in the CDR3. Germline V gene sequence: CDR1 SGHRS, CDR2 YFSETQ. CDR3 coding DNA: TGCGCCAGCAGCGCCCCGTTGGGGACTAGCGGATACAATGAGCAGTTCTTC. This encodes CASSAPLGTSGYNEQFF.

This clone was recorded many times. The CDR3 nucleotides are TGTGCCAGCAGCCCCCGGACTGAGGGGACCCAGTACTTC. Translated: CASSPRTEGTQYF. V and J are TRBV11-2 and TRBJ2-5; D possibly corresponds to TRBD2 (5 bases). CDR1 SGHAT and CDR2 FQNNGV come from the germline V gene. The CDR3 runs to 13 residues. V lost 5 bases, J lost 7 bases, and 14 bases lay in between.

The sample holds a few counts of this clone. This chain uses TRBV27 with TRBJ2-1; tentative D call: TRBD2 (7 bases). Trimming removed 6 bases from V and 3 bases from J, with 21 bases in between. The germline CDR1 and CDR2 sequences are MNHEY and SMNVEV (reference sequence). The CDR3 is made up of 17 amino acids. For the CDR3, the DNA is TGTGCCAGCAGGCCGGGGGGCTCAAGGGGATACTACAATGAGCAGTTCTTC. Its protein is CASRPGGSRGYYNEQFF.

This clone was counted a single time. Other DNA sequences of this sample code for an identical CDR3. The rearrangement uses TRBV12-3 or TRBV12-4 and TRBJ1-1; D is ambiguous. Trimming took off 8 bases at V and 1 base at J, with 5 bases between the two ends. CDR3 length equals 11 residues. The CDR3 sequence is CASSRNTEAFF. In nucleotides, the CDR3 is TGTGCCAGCTCCAGGAACACTGAAGCTTTCTTT.

The J gene is TRBJ1-1, the V gene TRBV6-5; 11 bases align to TRBD1. CDR3 length equals 14 residues. CDR1 and CDR2 from the germline V gene are MNHEY and SVGAGI. Trimming removed 6 bases from V and 3 bases from J; junction bases left unmatched: 3. The CDR3 sequence is CASRGTGGYTEAFF. As DNA, the CDR3 is TGTGCCAGCAGGGGGACAGGGGGATACACTGAAGCTTTCTTT.

The rearrangement links TRBV7-9 to TRBJ2-7; D gene unclear. The CDR3 sequence is 14 residues long. V was trimmed by 5 bases and J by 2 bases, leaving 13 bases between them. The germline CDR1 and CDR2 sequences are SEHNR and FQNEAQ (reference sequence). CDR3 bases: TGTGCCAGCAGCCCCAACGAGGTCCCCTACGAGCAGTACTTC. This encodes CASSPNEVPYEQYF.

The V and J genes are TRBV5-4 and TRBJ1-1; 8 bases map to TRBD1. Trimming took 0 bases from V and 0 from J; bases not matched to a gene: 4. The CDR3 runs to 16 residues. Germline CDR1 is SGHNT and CDR2 is YYREEE (reference sequence). The CDR3 DNA sequence: TGTGCCAGCAGCTTGGCCCGACAGGGGCTGAACACTGAAGCTTTCTTT. Residues: CASSLARQGLNTEAFF. Full variable domain (remainder filled in from reference TRBV5-4 and TRBJ1-1): ETGVTQSPTHLIKTRGQQVTLRCSSQSGHNTVSWYQQALGQGPQFIFQYYREEENGRGNFPPRFSGLQFPNYSSELNVNALELDDSALYLCASSLARQGLNTEAFFGQGTRLTVV.

The chain joins TRBV18 to TRBJ2-3; TRBD2 matches 8 bases. With V trimmed by 4 bases and J by 3 bases, 15 bases remained unmatched. CDR3 length: 18 amino acids. Germline V gives CDR1 KGHSH, CDR2 LQKENI. As DNA, the CDR3 is TGTGCCAGCTCACTTTGGCTGGCGGGGGGCGTCATAACAGATACGCAGTATTTT. Protein sequence: CASSLWLAGGVITDTQYF.

The sample holds one count of this clone. V usage is TRBV12-3 or TRBV12-4 and J usage is TRBJ1-5; D remains unclear. The V end was cut by 4 bases, the J end by 7 bases, with 8 bases between. The CDR3 loop spans 12 amino acids. The CDR3 DNA sequence: TGTGCCAGCAGTTACGGAGGACAGCCCCAGCATTTT. It yields the protein CASSYGGQPQHF.